The present entry profiles one T cell receptor beta chain with its context. Its antigen is still unknown. This sample stems from a study of cytomegalovirus exposure and HLA in healthy donors. Study observations and caveats: Later genetic work tied a missense DCLRE1C variant to beta-chain V and J trimming. 16,951 TCR beta sequences were associated with HLA alleles at 0.05 false discovery rate in a later analysis. Earlier analysis looked at TCR beta V segments, and most were productive about 87% or about 30% of the time.

Researchers ran the PCR with 60 Vbeta and 13 Jbeta primers. TCRdb's table, derived via immunoSEQ multiplex PCR, lists solely in-frame clones and lacks some. The ten top clones account for 1.5% to 2%, within a sample of 150,000 or so clones. Sequenced material: PBMCs. The receptor's source is a woman between 45 and 65 years old in good health and CMV-seronegative.

The CDR3 DNA reads as TGCGCCAGCAGGGACCGTGGGAGGGCCACAGATACGCAGTATTTT. Encoded protein: CASRDRGRATDTQYF. The chain has TRBV4-3 and TRBJ2-3; 7 positions match TRBD2. Trimming at V came to 6 bases and at J to 2 bases, leaving 8 bases not matched to a gene. Germline CDR1 LGHNA, CDR2 YSLEER. This CDR3 has 15 amino acids.